The entry below describes one T cell receptor beta chain. Its target is not known. The data are from a study of shared clonotypes between healthy human individuals. Study details: CD8 memory received one plate per donor, CD8 naive two, CD4 memory three and CD4 naive three.

The CDR3 contains 12 residues. Germline assignment: CDR1 ENHRY and CDR2 SYGVKD. Trimming took off 10 bases at V and 0 bases at J, with 9 bases between the two ends. Study-wide points: Rarefaction gave evidence that sorted-subset sequencing remained incomplete despite large depth. A handful of donors shared about 5% of their naive CD4 clonotypes. Expectations were that clonotype sharing among donors would be affected by sequencing depth.

Produced via immunoSEQ multiplex PCR; TCRdb's table is partial and in-frame only. Of 2,500,000 or so clones listed, 85% to 95% were seen once; the top ten hold roughly 0.15%. The gene calls are TRBV10-3 and TRBJ1-1, with unresolved D. Input material: naive CD4+ T cells sorted from blood. Subset given: CD45RA+ positively selected. The sequence was collected from a man between 18 and 29 years old in good health. The CDR3 nucleotides read TGTGCCACCGAGGGTTTGAACACTGAAGCTTTCTTT. It encodes CATEGLNTEAFF.